What follows are 8 T cell receptor beta chains derived from one specimen sequenced in a study of blood T cells in healthy people across ages. Alongside a J-beta primer mix, a sample-barcoded 5' primer served in a second PCR lasting 7 to 11 cycles. MiXCR was run by TCRdb on the 5' RACE reads, yielding one entry per CDR3 protein. The repertoire includes about 1.4 million distinct CDR3 sequences, 45% to 70% of them detected once, and 5.5% to 8% sits in the top ten. Material for sequencing was blood. Receptor source: a man aged 18 to 29 in good health.

This clonotype appeared a few times. The chain links TRBV24-1 to TRBJ2-1; 7 positions match TRBD2. This CDR3 region has 16 residues. The V gene end was trimmed by 5 bases and the J gene end by 0 bases; junction bases not matched to a gene: 6. Germline CDR1 KGHDR, CDR2 SFDVKD. The CDR3 coding sequence is TGTGCCACCAGTGGACCCGGGAGGAGCTCCTACAATGAGCAGTTCTTC. Translated, it gives CATSGPGRSSYNEQFF.

The chain has TRBV11-2 and TRBJ2-1, with unresolved D. Germline-derived CDR1 and CDR2 are SGHAT and FQNNGV. V lost 4 bases, J lost 2 bases, and 18 bases lay in between. The CDR3 totals 17 residues. For the CDR3, the DNA is TGTGCCAGCAGCTCCCAGTGGGGAAGGGTCCCCTACAATGAGCAGTTCTTC. Translated: CASSSQWGRVPYNEQFF. The entire variable domain, with the rest obtained from reference TRBV11-2 and TRBJ2-1, is as follows: EAGVAQSPRYKIIEKRQSVAFWCNPISGHATLYWYQQILGQGPKLLIQFQNNGVVDDSQLPKDRFSAERLKGVDSTLKIQPAKLEDSAVYLCASSSQWGRVPYNEQFFGPGTRLTVL.

This chain connects TRBV6-1 to TRBJ2-2; TRBD1 is a possible D gene (5 bases). The CDR3 is made up of 13 amino acids. V was trimmed by 7 bases and J by 4 bases, leaving 10 bases between them. Per the germline V gene, CDR1 is MNHNS and CDR2 is SASEGT. The DNA of the CDR3 is TGTGCCAGCAATCCAGGGCCCACCGGGGAGCTGTTTTTT. Amino acids: CASNPGPTGELFF.

J is TRBJ2-7 and V is TRBV11-2; TRBD2 matches at 9 bases. The ends lost 0 bases at V and 3 bases at J; junction bases unmatched: 9. The CDR3 has 17 residues. Germline CDR1 and CDR2: SGHAT and FQNNGV. Here the CDR3 DNA reads TGTGCCAGCAGCTTAGATCGTGGGCTAGCGGGGCTCTACGAGCAGTACTTC. Translation: CASSLDRGLAGLYEQYF.

This clonotype was seen a handful of times. The chain links TRBV27 to TRBJ2-1, with TRBD1 matching 8 bases. The J segment lost 4 bases and the V segment lost 6 bases, leaving 11 bases of the junction unmatched. CDR1 MNHEY and CDR2 SMNVEV come from the germline V gene (reference sequence). The CDR3 spans 16 residues. CDR3 sequence (DNA): TGTGCCAGCAGGCCCCCGATGGGACAGGCATACAATGAGCAGTTCTTC. This gives the protein CASRPPMGQAYNEQFF.

Only a few counts were recorded for this clonotype. The chain uses TRBV20-1 and TRBJ1-2, with a tentative D call TRBD1 (5 bases). The CDR3 totals 13 residues. V gave up 6 bases and J gave up 7 bases, with 18 bases separating them. The germline gives CDR1 DFQATT, CDR2 SNEGSKA (reference sequence). CDR3 region: CSATRDQGPGYTF. The CDR3 DNA follows: TGCAGTGCCACCAGGGACCAAGGGCCTGGCTACACCTTC.

Only a few counts were recorded for this clonotype. The V gene is TRBV6-1, the J gene TRBJ2-7, with unresolved D. Germline loops: CDR1 MNHNS, CDR2 SASEGT. V lost 0 bases to trimming and J lost 5 bases, with 8 bases between them. CDR3 length: 13 residues. The CDR3 bases are TGTGCCAGCAGTGAAGCGCTCTTCAACGAGCAGTACTTC. It translates to CASSEALFNEQYF.

The chain joins TRBV20-1 to TRBJ2-1; D perhaps matches TRBD1 (6 bases). V lost 3 bases and J lost 4, with 16 bases in between. The CDR3 covers 15 residues. Germline-derived CDR1 and CDR2 are DFQATT and SNEGSKA (reference sequence). The CDR3 region has the DNA TGCAGTGCTAGCGATACCGGGACATATTACAATGAGCAGTTCTTC. Residues: CSASDTGTYYNEQFF.